This entry is about one T cell receptor beta chain. Its antigen remains unknown. This may come from a read error, since a much larger clone is one base off. This sample is part of a study of T cells in Graves' hyperthyroidism and ophthalmopathy. Study at large: Once the initial diagnosis was made, peripheral blood was obtained before any treatment.

TCR beta CDR3 region amplification was performed from RNA transcripts. With the HTBI primer set, the TCR CDR3 went through a first round of RT-PCR. Via MiXCR, TCRdb re-called the multiplex PCR reads, giving one row per CDR3 protein. The data hold 650,000 to 750,000 distinct CDR3 sequences, with 12% to 15% observed a single time. Study results and limitations: The model forecast ophthalmopathy, anticipating it by a median about 6.5 months before onset.

Uncontrolled infection, other autoimmune disease, pregnancy or lactation disqualified patients from enrolment. Diagnoses were established using clinical symptoms, serum thyroxine and TRAb, thyroid ultrasound and orbital computed tomography. The CDR3 loop spans 16 amino acids. The germline gives CDR1 SGHRS, CDR2 YFSETQ. The gene calls are TRBV5-1 and TRBJ2-7; tentatively, D is TRBD2 (5 bases). Material for sequencing was blood. The TCR sequence derives from a woman between 18 and 29 years old with Graves' hyperthyroidism. Here the CDR3 DNA reads TGCGCCAGCAGCTTCCGACGGGGAGCGGCCCCCTACGGGCAGTACTTC. It translates to CASSFRRGAAPYGQYF.